This record concerns one T cell receptor beta chain sequence. The CDR3 covers 15 residues. V was pared by 3 bases and J by 4 bases, with 13 bases between. The germline CDR1 and CDR2 sequences are MGHRA and YSYEKL. The data were obtained in a study of CD8+ T cells in alopecia areata. Background on the study: Treated patients were given 5 to 10 mg oral tofacitinib twice daily. The protocol delivered tofacitinib for 6 to 18 months, then withdrew it for 6 months.

The treatment was: oral pan-JAK inhibitor, 5-10 mg twice daily. Extracted from the samples, RNA was reverse transcribed into cDNA to serve as the sequencing template. Using immunoSEQ multiplex PCR, the repertoire was profiled, and TCRdb retains in-frame clones only, with some absent. The sample includes about 180,000 clones, roughly 53% seen only once; the top ten take about 10%. The J gene is TRBJ2-4, the V gene TRBV4-1; D gene ambiguous. The sequence came from a human donor with alopecia areata. Sequencing used CD8+ T cells sorted from blood, obtained at week 24, from a patient treated with tofacitinib. The CDR3 DNA reads as TGCGCCAGCAGCCAGACGCCGTTGGGGAAAAACATTCAGTACTTC. Translating gives CASSQTPLGKNIQYF.